This TCR beta chain comes out of a study of beta chain features in type 1 diabetes. CDR1 and CDR2 from the germline V gene are SGHRS and YFSETQ. The CDR3 extends over 15 amino acids. J gave up 2 bases and V 7 bases, and 9 bases lay outside the gene matches. On this clone itself: Its target is unknown.

All of the isolated RNA was reverse transcribed, so expressed TCRB transcripts were sequenced. Data came from immunoSEQ multiplex PCR; TCRdb stores just in-frame clones and leaves some out. Counted here are under 500,000 clones, approximately 30% occurring once; the ten biggest clones make up more than 0.055%. Stem cell-like memory, regulatory, central memory and naive CD4+ cells were sorted via CD45RO/CCR7/CD25/CD127/CD95/CD27. Notes on the study in general: TCRB CDR3 length was moderately but significantly reduced in all four CD4+ subsets of Type 1 diabetes patients. Any role of HLA type in TCRB rearrangement remained unresolved here.

This rearrangement joins TRBV5-1 to TRBJ2-1; 7 bases fit TRBD2. Material for sequencing was naive CD4+ T cells from blood. This clonotype was obtained from a man younger than 30 in good health. In nucleotides, the CDR3 is TGCGCCAGCGGTACACTAGCGCCGACCTACAATGAGCAGTTCTTC. Its translation is CASGTLAPTYNEQFF.